This TCR beta chain was recovered during a study of shared clonotypes between healthy human individuals. Findings of the study overall: Among non-shared clonotypes, generation probabilities were lower than among those shared by all four donors. Tissues were not sampled, only blood, and their repertoires likely differ.

The method was immunoSEQ multiplex PCR; TCRdb's version includes in-frame clones alone and lacks a portion of them. The table has hundreds of thousands of clones, about three quarters seen once. Turning to this clone: No antigen is known for it.

CDR3 length equals 15 residues. In germline, CDR1 is SGHTA, CDR2 FQGTGA. The V gene lost 5 bases and the J gene lost 1 base, with 11 bases spanning the gap. The V gene is TRBV7-3, the J gene TRBJ2-2, with D possibly being TRBD1 (6 bases). This clonotype was obtained from a woman younger than 45 in good health. The material sequenced was memory CD4+ T cells sorted from blood. As for subset: CD45RA-negative fraction. The chain's CDR3 is CASSPGQKNTGELFF. The CDR3 nucleotides read TGTGCCAGCAGCCCCGGACAGAAGAACACCGGGGAGCTGTTTTTT.